The clone carrying this T cell receptor (beta chain) was detected a few times. Its target is unknown. This sample was included in a study of beta chain features in type 1 diabetes. Germline lookup yields CDR1 SGHRS and CDR2 YFSETQ. Trimming stripped 2 bases from V and 2 bases from J, with 11 bases between. This CDR3 spans 15 amino acids. Once sorted, every population was more than 98% pure. Study-level findings and limits: Using cDNA template may skew counts toward highly expressing activated cells. Type 1 diabetes patients had TCRB CDR3s that were shorter (moderately but significantly so) in all four CD4+ subsets.

Isolated RNA was reverse transcribed in full, so expressed TCRB transcripts were sequenced. An average approximately 4 million reads came from naive, central memory and regulatory T cell samples. TCRdb's copy holds only in-frame clones and misses some; the assay was immunoSEQ multiplex PCR. The top ten clones hold around 0.017% of a sample with a few hundred thousand clones, approximately 10% of them seen once. The chain couples TRBV5-1 to TRBJ1-5; perhaps TRBD1 as D (5 bases). The source of this sequence is a man aged 30 to 39 with type 1 diabetes. The sample was naive CD4+ T cells from blood. CDR3 coding DNA: TGCGCCAGCAGCTTCGGGGGTGGGGGCAATCAGCCCCAGCATTTT. This encodes CASSFGGGGNQPQHF. The full variable domain, completed using reference TRBV5-1 and TRBJ1-5, is KAGVTQTPRYLIKTRGQQVTLSCSPISGHRSVSWYQQTPGQGLQFLFEYFSETQRNKGNFPGRFSGRQFSNSRSEMNVSTLELGDSALYLCASSFGGGGNQPQHFGDGTRLSIL.